These T cell receptor beta chains were read from a single sample in a study of blood T cell repertoires in COVID-19. Using immunoSEQ multiplex PCR, the repertoire was profiled, and TCRdb retains in-frame clones only, with some absent. Of around 430,000 clones in the sample, about 91% were seen once. Sequences were obtained from peripheral blood. The origin of the receptors is a woman between 45 and 60 years old with COVID-19, enrolled during active disease. Both conserved end residues are part of each CDR3. Each record gives: V gene, clone size, D gene, J gene, CDR3 DNA, CDR3 protein. D genes are given only for firm matches. Some rows mark clone size as missing; the rest say once, few, many or name a class of expanded clone.

>TRBV20-1|.|.|TRBJ2-4
TGCAGTGCTGGTGACTCCCGCGGGGCCAAAAACATTCAGTACTTC
CSAGDSRGAKNIQYF
>TRBV29-1|once|.|TRBJ1-1
TGCAGCGTTGAAGGGGTCGGGGGGTATGACACTGAAGCTTTCTTT
CSVEGVGGYDTEAFF
>TRBV9|few|.|TRBJ1-1
TGTGCCAGCAGCCACGAGATGAACACTGAAGCTTTCTTT
CASSHEMNTEAFF
>TRBV19|.|.|TRBJ1-6
TGTGCCAGTAGTATAAAGTCGGGGTCACCCCTCCACTTT
CASSIKSGSPLHF
>TRBV2|.|TRBD2|TRBJ2-5
TGTGCCAGCAGGGAGCGGGGGCAAGAGACCCAGTACTTC
CASRERGQETQYF
>TRBV28|.|.|TRBJ2-2
TGTGCCAGCAGCCCCCCGGACAGAGCTACCGGGGAGCTGTTTTTT
CASSPPDRATGELFF
>TRBV9|.|TRBD1|TRBJ1-2
TGTGCCAGCAGCGGCGACAGGGGGCGATATGGCTACACCTTC
CASSGDRGRYGYTF
>TRBV5-4|.|TRBD2|TRBJ2-5
TGTGCCAGCAGGTTGGAGCCCGGGGGGCAAGAGACCCAGTACTTC
CASRLEPGGQETQYF
>TRBV28|.|.|TRBJ2-7
TGTGCCAGCAGTCCCATCGGTGTCTCCTACGAGCAGTACTTC
CASSPIGVSYEQYF
>TRBV15|.|.|TRBJ2-4
TGTGCCACCAGCAGAGACCGGCCAGAGGACATTCAGTACTTC
CATSRDRPEDIQYF
>TRBV5-1|.|TRBD2|TRBJ2-7
TGCGCCAGCAAGAGCGGGGGGGCCGGCGAGCAGTACTTC
CASKSGGAGEQYF
>TRBV6-5|.|TRBD1|TRBJ1-2
TGTGCCAGCAGTCTACAGGGGGCGCAGGGCTACACCTTC
CASSLQGAQGYTF
>TRBV20-1|.|.|TRBJ2-5
TGCAGTGCTACTAGCGCGGAGACCCAGTACTTC
CSATSAETQYF
>TRBV7-2|.|TRBD1|TRBJ1-2
TGTGCCAGCAGCTTTACCTCCGGACAGGGGATACACTACACCTTC
CASSFTSGQGIHYTF
>TRBV27|.|TRBD1|TRBJ1-6
TGTGCCAGCAGTCAGGGACAGGGAGATTGGTCACCCCTCCACTTT
CASSQGQGDWSPLHF
>TRBV30|.|TRBD1|TRBJ1-5
TGTGCCTGGAGTAGCGGGGGACAGGGCAGCCAGCCCCAGCATTTT
CAWSSGGQGSQPQHF
>TRBV5-6|.|.|TRBJ2-2
TGTGCCAGCAGCTTGGCTGCAGGGGTTTCCGGGGAGCTGTTTTTT
CASSLAAGVSGELFF